The 22 T cell receptor beta chains presented below share a single source sample, sequenced in a study of metastatic and nonmetastatic thyroid tumors. TCRdb called clones again from the PCR reads with MiXCR. The repertoire includes about 3,100 clones, around 26% of them detected once, and around 15% sits in the top ten. Prior to thyroid surgery, none of the patients had received any treatment. Sequencing was carried out using tumor tissue. Source of these receptors: a female donor with papillary thyroid cancer or a benign thyroid nodule (not recorded which). Some clones in this sample may be carry-over from other donors' samples.

The gene calls are TRBV11-2 and TRBJ2-3; 10 nucleotides line up with TRBD2. Germline V gene lookup returns CDR1 SGHAT and CDR2 FQNNGV. With 5 bases clipped from V and 4 bases from J, the junction kept 9 bases outside the gene matches. This CDR3 is built from 16 residues. The chain's CDR3 is CASSRLLAGDADTQYF. CDR3 in DNA: TGTGCCAGCAGCCGTCTTCTAGCGGGAGATGCAGATACGCAGTATTTT.

The chain joins TRBV28 to TRBJ1-6, with D unresolved. The CDR3 is made up of 14 amino acids. Germline V lookup: CDR1 MDHEN, CDR2 SYDVKM. Trimming stripped 10 bases from V and 6 bases from J, with 16 bases between. This CDR3 reads CANSFWAGNSPLHF. CDR3 nucleotide sequence: TGTGCCAACAGCTTCTGGGCGGGTAATTCACCCCTCCACTTT. Variable domain in full (rest from reference TRBV28 and TRBJ1-6): DVKVTQSSRYLVKRTGEKVFLECVQDMDHENMFWYRQDPGLGLRLIYFSYDVKMKEKGDIPEGYSVSREKKERFSLILESASTNQTSMYLCANSFWAGNSPLHFGNGTRLTVT.

V usage is TRBV2 and J usage is TRBJ1-2, with TRBD1 matching 8 bases. J was trimmed by 7 bases and V by 4 bases; bases with no gene match: 8. The CDR3 sequence is 14 residues long. Germline CDR1 is SNHLY and CDR2 is FYNNEI. The CDR3: CASSVSRGRFGYTF. CDR3 DNA: TGTGCCAGCAGTGTGAGCAGGGGGCGGTTTGGCTACACCTTC.

The J gene is TRBJ2-1, the V gene TRBV12-3 or TRBV12-4, with 8 bases identical to TRBD1. J was trimmed by 7 bases and V by 5 bases; bases with no gene match: 10. This CDR3 is 15 amino acids long. The chain's CDR3 is CASSTGTGGLNEQFF. The CDR3 region has the DNA TGTGCCAGCAGTACCGGGACAGGAGGGTTGAATGAGCAGTTCTTC.

This rearrangement joins TRBV18 to TRBJ1-1; D gene ambiguous. Trimming pared 2 bases from V and 2 bases from J, leaving 15 bases between. The CDR3 is 16 residues long. The germline V gene has CDR1 KGHSH and CDR2 LQKENI. CDR3 DNA: TGTGCCAGCTCACCAATCCAACCTGCAAGAAACACTGAAGCTTTCTTT. Translated: CASSPIQPARNTEAFF.

This clone was counted between two and nine times. This chain joins TRBV28 and TRBJ2-1, with 13 bases aligning to TRBD2. The germline V gene has CDR1 MDHEN and CDR2 SYDVKM. J lost 0 bases, V lost 4 bases, and 6 bases had no gene match. This CDR3 contains 18 residues. The DNA for the CDR3 is TGTGCCAGCAGTTGGACTAGCGGGAGCCCCAGCTCCTACAATGAGCAGTTCTTC. This translates into CASSWTSGSPSSYNEQFF.

This clone counts as large (0.1 to 1%). The V and J genes are TRBV7-3 and TRBJ2-1; D unresolved. The CDR3 has 15 amino acids. The germline V and J ends were trimmed by 2 bases and 0 bases, with 8 bases remaining between them. Germline V gene data show CDR1 as SGHTA and CDR2 as FQGTGA. The CDR3 nucleotides are TGTGCCAGCAGCTTAGATATGAGCTCCTACAATGAGCAGTTCTTC. As protein: CASSLDMSSYNEQFF.

This clone was observed a few times. The rearrangement joins TRBV27 to TRBJ2-1; D not resolved. The germline V gene has CDR1 MNHEY and CDR2 SMNVEV (reference sequence). This CDR3 contains 13 residues. The ends were cut back, 2 bases at V and 4 bases at J, with 6 bases in the middle. CDR3 nucleotide sequence: TGTGCCAGCAGTTTAGTGGAGTACAATGAGCAGTTCTTC. Residues: CASSLVEYNEQFF.

This clone has just a few counts. The chain has TRBV28 and TRBJ2-7; TRBD1 agrees at 9 bases. With 2 bases clipped from V and 0 bases from J, the junction kept 2 bases outside the gene matches. Germline CDR1 MDHEN, CDR2 SYDVKM. The CDR3 covers 15 residues. CDR3 DNA: TGTGCCAGCAGTTTAGGGACAGGGAACTCCTACGAGCAGTACTTC. Protein sequence: CASSLGTGNSYEQYF.

This clone was detected many times. CDR3 nucleotides: TGTGCCAGCAGTGAATGGACAGACACTGAAGCTTTCTTT. It yields the protein CASSEWTDTEAFF. V is TRBV6-1 and J is TRBJ1-1; tentatively, D is TRBD1 (6 bases). The CDR3 has 13 residues. Trimming pared 2 bases from V and 3 bases from J, leaving 7 bases between. Germline CDR1 is MNHNS and CDR2 is SASEGT.

This clone was counted between two and nine times. The CDR3 is CASSPFGLEQFF. In DNA, the CDR3 is TGTGCCAGCAGCCCCTTTGGACTCGAGCAGTTCTTC. The chain couples TRBV14 to TRBJ2-1; maybe TRBD2 (5 bases). Trimming stripped 4 bases from V and 10 bases from J, with 11 bases between. The germline V gene has CDR1 SGHDN and CDR2 FVKESK. The CDR3 spans 12 residues.

The CDR3 loop is CASSSSTGTYSPLHF. The CDR3 coding sequence is TGTGCCAGCAGTTCATCCACAGGGACCTATTCACCCCTCCACTTT. J is TRBJ1-6 and V is TRBV6-1, with D tentatively TRBD1 (6 bases). Germline-derived CDR1 and CDR2 are MNHNS and SASEGT. V lost 5 bases, J lost 8 bases, and 16 bases lay in between. The CDR3 is 15 amino acids.

The rearrangement joins TRBV15 to TRBJ1-5, with D maybe TRBD1 (5 bases). Germline V gene lookup returns CDR1 LNHNV and CDR2 YYDKDF (reference sequence). The length of the CDR3 is 13 residues. Trimming cost V 3 bases and J 7 bases, with 10 bases left between them. The CDR3 region has the DNA TGTGCCACCAGCAGGGGGACGGGGCAGCCCCAGCATTTT. Translating gives CATSRGTGQPQHF.

The chain uses TRBV6-5 and TRBJ2-1; 8 bases are a match to TRBD1. This CDR3 comprises 18 residues. Germline V lookup: CDR1 MNHEY, CDR2 SVGAGI. The ends lost 7 bases at V and 4 bases at J; junction bases unmatched: 18. The CDR3 here is CASTPGGVHPRNYNEQFF. Here the CDR3 DNA reads TGTGCCAGCACTCCAGGGGGCGTTCACCCCCGTAATTACAATGAGCAGTTCTTC.

The V call is TRBV11-2, the J call TRBJ2-1, with D hard to call. Germline CDR1 is SGHAT and CDR2 is FQNNGV. V was cut by 5 bases and J by 0 bases, with 14 bases left in between. The CDR3 consists of 16 residues. CDR3 sequence: CASSATGRSSYNEQFF. CDR3 in DNA: TGTGCCAGCAGCGCAACCGGCAGGAGCTCCTACAATGAGCAGTTCTTC.

This clone was detected only a few times. The chain has TRBV12-3 or TRBV12-4 and TRBJ1-1; a weak D match, TRBD1 (5 bases). This CDR3 has 12 residues. The V end was cut by 7 bases, the J end by 7 bases, with 13 bases between. CDR3 DNA: TGTGCCAGCACCCTGGCGGGGGTTGAAGCTTTCTTT. Translated: CASTLAGVEAFF.

This clone qualifies as large. The chain recombines TRBV6-1 with TRBJ1-1, with D maybe TRBD1 (5 bases). The CDR3 extends over 13 amino acids. Trimming removed 11 bases at V and 3 bases at J, with 16 bases between. Per the germline V gene, CDR1 is MNHNS and CDR2 is SASEGT. The CDR3 is CAAGVEGDTEAFF. The DNA for the CDR3 is TGTGCCGCGGGGGTCGAAGGGGACACTGAAGCTTTCTTT.

V is TRBV20-1 and J is TRBJ2-3; D unclear. CDR1 is DFQATT, CDR2 SNEGSKA, per germline (reference sequence). This CDR3 spans 12 amino acids. Deletions cut 5 bases from V and 1 base from J, with 7 bases between. CDR3 DNA: TGCAGTGCTCGCGGCGGCACAGATACGCAGTATTTT. Translated: CSARGGTDTQYF.

The V and J genes are TRBV27 and TRBJ2-2, with D unresolved. Looked up from germline, CDR1 is MNHEY and CDR2 is SMNVEV (reference sequence). Trimming cost V 1 base and J 0 bases, with 6 bases left between them. This CDR3 is built from 15 residues. This chain's CDR3 is CASSLYQANTGELFF. The CDR3 DNA is TGTGCCAGCAGTTTATACCAGGCGAACACCGGGGAGCTGTTTTTT.

The chain links TRBV2 to TRBJ2-5; 7 nucleotides agree with TRBD1. With 6 bases clipped from V and 1 base from J, the junction kept 2 bases outside the gene matches. CDR1 SNHLY and CDR2 FYNNEI come from the germline V gene. The CDR3 is 13 amino acids. For the CDR3, the DNA is TGTGCCAGCAGCGGGACAGCCCAAGAGACCCAGTACTTC. It is translated as CASSGTAQETQYF. The full variable domain, completed using reference TRBV2 and TRBJ2-5, is EPEVTQTPSHQVTQMGQEVILRCVPISNHLYFYWYRQILGQKVEFLVSFYNNEISEKSEIFDDQFSVERPDGSNFTLKIRSTKLEDSAMYFCASSGTAQETQYFGPGTRLLVL.

The chain has TRBV3-1 and TRBJ2-7; no reliable D call. CDR1 is LGHDT, CDR2 YNNKEL, per germline (reference sequence). The V gene lost 8 bases and the J gene lost 2 bases, with 16 bases spanning the gap. The CDR3 spans 14 residues. DNA for the CDR3: TGTGCCAGCCCCCCCGTCGGGCCGACCTACGAGCAGTACTTC. Protein: CASPPVGPTYEQYF.

Relative to its sample, this clone is medium-sized. V usage is TRBV29-1 and J usage is TRBJ2-1; D possibly corresponds to TRBD1 (6 bases). The V end lost 3 bases, the J end lost 8 bases, and 14 bases lay between the germline ends. The germline V gene encodes CDR1 SQVTM and CDR2 ANQGSEA. CDR3 length equals 13 residues. The CDR3 is CSVDAGVGDEQFF. CDR3 DNA sequence: TGCAGCGTTGATGCAGGGGTTGGCGATGAGCAGTTCTTC.